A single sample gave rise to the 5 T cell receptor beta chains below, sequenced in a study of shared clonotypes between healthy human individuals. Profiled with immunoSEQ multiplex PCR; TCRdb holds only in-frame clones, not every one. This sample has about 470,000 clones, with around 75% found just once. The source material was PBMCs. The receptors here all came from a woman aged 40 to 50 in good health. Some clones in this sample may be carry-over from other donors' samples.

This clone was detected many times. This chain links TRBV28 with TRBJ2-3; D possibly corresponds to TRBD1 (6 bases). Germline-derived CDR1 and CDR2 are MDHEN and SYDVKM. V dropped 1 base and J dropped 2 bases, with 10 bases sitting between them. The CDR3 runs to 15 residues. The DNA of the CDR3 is TGTGCCAGCAGTTTATATCAGGGGTACACAGATACGCAGTATTTT. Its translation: CASSLYQGYTDTQYF.

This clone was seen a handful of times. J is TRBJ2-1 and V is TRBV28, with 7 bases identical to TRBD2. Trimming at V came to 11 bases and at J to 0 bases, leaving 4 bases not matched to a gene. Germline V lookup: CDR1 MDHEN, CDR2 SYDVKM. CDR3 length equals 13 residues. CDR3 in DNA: TGTGCCCTAAGCGGGGTCTCCTACAATGAGCAGTTCTTC. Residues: CALSGVSYNEQFF.

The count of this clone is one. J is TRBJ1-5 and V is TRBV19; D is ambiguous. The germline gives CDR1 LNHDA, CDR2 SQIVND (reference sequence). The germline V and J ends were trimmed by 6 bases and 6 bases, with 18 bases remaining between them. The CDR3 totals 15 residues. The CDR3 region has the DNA TGTGCCAGTAGCCCTAAAGTCGGGCCACGTCAGCCCCAGCATTTT. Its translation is CASSPKVGPRQPQHF.

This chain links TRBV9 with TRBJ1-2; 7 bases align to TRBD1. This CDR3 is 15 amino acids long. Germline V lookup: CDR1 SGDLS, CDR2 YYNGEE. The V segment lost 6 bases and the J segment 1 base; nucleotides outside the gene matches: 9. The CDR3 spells CASTFGGQNNYGYTF. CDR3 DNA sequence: TGTGCCAGCACATTTGGGGGACAGAATAACTATGGCTACACCTTC.

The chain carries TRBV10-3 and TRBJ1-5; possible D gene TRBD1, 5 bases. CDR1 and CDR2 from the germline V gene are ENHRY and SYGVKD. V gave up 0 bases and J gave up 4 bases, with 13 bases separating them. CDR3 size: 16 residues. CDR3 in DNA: TGTGCCATCAGTGAGTCGGCAGGGCAGGCGAATCAGCCCCAGCATTTT. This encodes CAISESAGQANQPQHF.